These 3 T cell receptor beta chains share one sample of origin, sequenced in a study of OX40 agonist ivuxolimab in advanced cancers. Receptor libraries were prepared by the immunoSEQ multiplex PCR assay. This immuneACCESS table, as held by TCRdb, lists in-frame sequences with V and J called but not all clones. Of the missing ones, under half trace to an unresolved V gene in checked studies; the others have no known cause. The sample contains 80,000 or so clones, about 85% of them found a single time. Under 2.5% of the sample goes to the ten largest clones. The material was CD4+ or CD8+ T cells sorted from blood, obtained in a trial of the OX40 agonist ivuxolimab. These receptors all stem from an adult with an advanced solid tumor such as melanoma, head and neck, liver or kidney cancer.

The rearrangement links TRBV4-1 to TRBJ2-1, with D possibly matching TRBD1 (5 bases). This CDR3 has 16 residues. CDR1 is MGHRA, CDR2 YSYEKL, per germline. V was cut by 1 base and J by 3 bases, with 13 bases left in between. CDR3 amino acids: CASSQVKGPLYNEQFF. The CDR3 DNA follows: TGCGCCAGCAGCCAAGTCAAGGGGCCTCTCTACAATGAGCAGTTCTTC.

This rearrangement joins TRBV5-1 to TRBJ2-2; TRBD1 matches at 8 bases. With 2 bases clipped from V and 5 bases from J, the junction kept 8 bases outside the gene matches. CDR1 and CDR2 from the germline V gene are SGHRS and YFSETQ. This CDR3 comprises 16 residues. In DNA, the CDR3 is TGCGCCAGCAGCTTAGAATCCACAGGGGGGACCGGGGAGCTGTTTTTT. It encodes CASSLESTGGTGELFF.

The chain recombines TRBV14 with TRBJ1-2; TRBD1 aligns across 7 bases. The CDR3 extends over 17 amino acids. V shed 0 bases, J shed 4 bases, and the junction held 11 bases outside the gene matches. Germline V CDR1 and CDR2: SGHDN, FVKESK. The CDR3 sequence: CASSQESRTGLSYGYTF. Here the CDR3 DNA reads TGTGCCAGCAGCCAAGAATCGAGGACAGGTCTGTCCTATGGCTACACCTTC.